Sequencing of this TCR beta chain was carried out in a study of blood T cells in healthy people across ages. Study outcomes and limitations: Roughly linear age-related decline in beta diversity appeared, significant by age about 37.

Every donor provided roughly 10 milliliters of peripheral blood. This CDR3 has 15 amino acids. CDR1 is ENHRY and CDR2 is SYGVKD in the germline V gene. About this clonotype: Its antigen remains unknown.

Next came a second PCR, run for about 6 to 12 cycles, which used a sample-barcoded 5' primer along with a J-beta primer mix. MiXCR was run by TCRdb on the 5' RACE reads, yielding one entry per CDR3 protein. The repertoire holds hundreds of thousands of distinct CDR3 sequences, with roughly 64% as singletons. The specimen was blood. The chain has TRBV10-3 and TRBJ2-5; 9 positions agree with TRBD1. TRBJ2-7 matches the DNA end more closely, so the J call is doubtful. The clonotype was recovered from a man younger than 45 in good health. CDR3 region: CAIRATGGYQGEQYF. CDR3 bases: TGTGCCATCAGGGCTACAGGGGGCTATCAGGGCGAGCAGTACTTC.